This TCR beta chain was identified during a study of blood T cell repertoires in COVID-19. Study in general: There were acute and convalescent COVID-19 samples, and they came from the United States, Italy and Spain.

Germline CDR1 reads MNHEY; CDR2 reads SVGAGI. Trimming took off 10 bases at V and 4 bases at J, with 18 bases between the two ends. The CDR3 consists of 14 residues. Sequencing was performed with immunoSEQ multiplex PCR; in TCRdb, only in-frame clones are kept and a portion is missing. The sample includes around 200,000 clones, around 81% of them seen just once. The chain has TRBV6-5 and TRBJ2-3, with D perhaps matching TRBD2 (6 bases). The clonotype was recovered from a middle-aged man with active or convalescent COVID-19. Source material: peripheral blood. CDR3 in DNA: TGTGCCACCCTACGAGGCAGCGGGTCAGATACGCAGTATTTT. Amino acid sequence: CATLRGSGSDTQYF.